This passage covers 13 T cell receptor beta chains from one sample sequenced in a study of blood T cell repertoires in COVID-19. Assay used: immunoSEQ multiplex PCR; TCRdb lists only in-frame clones, some missing. The sample lists 400,000 or so clones; 80% to 90% were seen once. The sample taken for sequencing was PBMCs or T cells enriched from blood (not recorded which). These receptors all stem from a man aged 30 to 45 who had recovered from COVID-19.

The chain has TRBV6-5 and TRBJ2-7; 10 bases agree with TRBD1. The V gene end was trimmed by 2 bases and the J gene end by 1 base; junction bases not matched to a gene: 5. Germline values: CDR1 MNHEY, CDR2 SVGAGI. The CDR3 has 16 residues. CDR3 nucleotides: TGTGCCAGCAGTTACGCAAGGACAGGGGGATCCTACGAGCAGTACTTC. Residues: CASSYARTGGSYEQYF.

This chain joins TRBV19 and TRBJ1-5; the match to TRBD1 covers 8 bases. CDR3 length equals 14 residues. The V gene's germline CDR1 is LNHDA and CDR2 SQIVND (reference sequence). The junction had 8 bases not matched to a gene; V was cut back by 7 bases and J by 6 bases. CDR3 coding DNA: TGTGCCAGTACTGGGACAGGTGGTGGTCAGCCCCAGCATTTT. This codes for CASTGTGGGQPQHF.

V gene TRBV7-9 combines with J gene TRBJ1-5, with TRBD1 matching 11 bases. Germline values: CDR1 SEHNR, CDR2 FQNEAQ (reference sequence). The CDR3 spans 17 residues. Unmatched junction bases numbered 3, after V lost 0 bases and J lost 2 bases. CDR3 sequence: CASSLAGDRGGNQPQHF. The CDR3 coding sequence is TGTGCCAGCAGCTTAGCGGGGGACAGGGGGGGCAATCAGCCCCAGCATTTT.

This clone was seen a single time. V usage is TRBV28 and J usage is TRBJ1-6; D may be TRBD1 (6 bases). The CDR3 sequence is 14 residues long. Germline lookup yields CDR1 MDHEN and CDR2 SYDVKM. V was pared by 4 bases and J by 7 bases, with 11 bases between. In DNA form, the CDR3 reads TGTGCCAGCAGTTCGACAGGCTACAATTCACCCCTCCACTTT. It is translated as CASSSTGYNSPLHF.

The V and J genes are TRBV2 and TRBJ2-1; weak D call: TRBD1 (5 bases). The CDR3 spans 15 residues. The V gene lost 4 bases and the J gene lost 0 bases, with 10 bases spanning the gap. CDR1 is SNHLY, CDR2 FYNNEI, per germline. This CDR3 reads CASSGQLSSYNEQFF. CDR3 nucleotide sequence: TGTGCCAGCAGTGGACAGCTAAGCTCCTACAATGAGCAGTTCTTC.

The chain is built from TRBV5-1 and TRBJ2-3; 12 positions agree with TRBD2. From germline, CDR1 is SGHRS and CDR2 YFSETQ. The CDR3 consists of 18 residues. J lost 2 bases, V lost 4 bases, and 11 bases had no gene match. CDR3 protein: CASSRRLAGAVHTDTQYF. DNA of the CDR3: TGCGCCAGCAGCCGCCGACTAGCGGGGGCGGTACACACAGATACGCAGTATTTT.

Remarks on this clone: The same CDR3 also results from other DNA sequences found in this sample. CDR3 sequence: CASSLGGGSSYNSPLHF. The CDR3 DNA is TGTGCCAGCAGCTTAGGAGGAGGGAGCTCCTATAATTCACCCCTCCACTTT. The chain carries TRBV7-9 and TRBJ1-6, with D uncertain. Germline V lookup: CDR1 SEHNR, CDR2 FQNEAQ (reference sequence). The V end lost 1 base, the J end lost 0 bases, and 10 bases lay between the germline ends. This CDR3 contains 17 residues.

The rearrangement links TRBV27 to TRBJ2-2, with 7 bases lining up with TRBD1. Germline CDR1 reads MNHEY; CDR2 reads SMNVEV (reference sequence). With V trimmed by 5 bases and J by 5 bases, 5 bases remained unmatched. This CDR3 spans 14 amino acids. The CDR3 region is CASSLGQTTGELFF. The CDR3 DNA is TGTGCCAGCAGTCTGGGACAGACAACCGGGGAGCTGTTTTTT.

This clone was picked up one time. The rearrangement uses TRBV4-1 and TRBJ1-5; D possibly corresponds to TRBD1 (6 bases). The germline V and J ends were trimmed by 5 bases and 0 bases, with 11 bases remaining between them. The CDR3 runs 15 residues. CDR1 MGHRA and CDR2 YSYEKL come from the germline V gene. Here the CDR3 DNA reads TGCGCCAGCAGCAAAAACAGGGATAGCAATCAGCCCCAGCATTTT. It yields the protein CASSKNRDSNQPQHF.

The chain combines TRBV19 with TRBJ2-3; TRBD1 matches at 7 bases. Germline-derived CDR1 and CDR2 are LNHDA and SQIVND (reference sequence). V was clipped by 9 bases and J by 3 bases; unmatched bases: 6. CDR3 length: 13 amino acids. CDR3 in DNA: TGTGCCAGCATACCGACAGGGACAGATACGCAGTATTTT. It codes for CASIPTGTDTQYF.

The chain couples TRBV27 to TRBJ2-3; 10 bases fit TRBD2. Germline assignment: CDR1 MNHEY and CDR2 SMNVEV (reference sequence). Trimming took 4 bases from V and 4 from J; bases not matched to a gene: 8. This CDR3 contains 16 residues. The CDR3 bases are TGTGCCAGCAGTTCTTTCAGCGGGAGGGCATCAGATACGCAGTATTTT. The encoded protein is CASSSFSGRASDTQYF.

This sequence joins TRBV7-9 and TRBJ2-7; 9 bases are a match to TRBD2. The junction had 8 bases not matched to a gene; V was cut back by 4 bases and J by 7 bases. Per the germline V gene, CDR1 is SEHNR and CDR2 is FQNEAQ (reference sequence). The CDR3 has 14 amino acids. Written as DNA, the CDR3 is TGTGCCAGCAGCTCCAAAGGCGGGGGGGTGGAGCAGTACTTC. Translated, it gives CASSSKGGGVEQYF. Based on the CDR3 plus reference TRBV7-9 and TRBJ2-7, the full variable domain is DTGVSQNPRHKITKRGQNVTFRCDPISEHNRLYWYRQTLGQGPEFLTYFQNEAQLEKSRLLSDRFSAERPKGSFSTLEIQRTEQGDSAMYLCASSSKGGGVEQYFGPGTRLTVT.

The V and J genes are TRBV7-6 and TRBJ2-7, with D maybe TRBD2 (5 bases). This CDR3 contains 13 residues. Trimming pared 5 bases from V and 1 base from J, leaving 9 bases between. CDR1 and CDR2 from the germline V gene are SGHVS and FNYEAQ. The CDR3 nucleotides are TGTGCCAGCAGCGGAGGTTATTCCTACGAGCAGTACTTC. It is translated as CASSGGYSYEQYF.